The clone carrying this TCR beta chain has only a few counts. The antigen remains undetermined. This sample is drawn from a study of STAT3 mutations in large granular lymphocyte leukemia. Study context: Roughly half the longitudinally sequenced T-LGLL patients had canonical STAT3 mutations. Study outcomes and limitations: TCR clonotype switching after therapy occurred in about 30% of the 18 patients. Every T-cell large granular lymphocyte leukemia patient had at least one immunodominant TCR beta clonotype.

The CDR3 totals 14 residues. V dropped 5 bases and J dropped 0 bases, with 8 bases sitting between them. The germline gives CDR1 SEHNR, CDR2 FQNEAQ (reference sequence). Repertoires were generated with immunoSEQ multiplex PCR, while TCRdb's copy carries only in-frame clones and drops some. The table lists 17,000 or so clones, almost 85% of them singletons. The sequenced sample was peripheral blood mononuclear cells. This receptor was obtained from a man aged 45-65 years with T-cell large granular lymphocyte leukemia. Some clones in this sample may be carry-over from other donors' samples. The genes are TRBV7-9 and TRBJ2-1; TRBD1 is a possible D gene (5 bases). The CDR3 reads CASSTTGSYNEQFF. Written as DNA, the CDR3 is TGTGCCAGCAGCACAACAGGCTCCTACAATGAGCAGTTCTTC.